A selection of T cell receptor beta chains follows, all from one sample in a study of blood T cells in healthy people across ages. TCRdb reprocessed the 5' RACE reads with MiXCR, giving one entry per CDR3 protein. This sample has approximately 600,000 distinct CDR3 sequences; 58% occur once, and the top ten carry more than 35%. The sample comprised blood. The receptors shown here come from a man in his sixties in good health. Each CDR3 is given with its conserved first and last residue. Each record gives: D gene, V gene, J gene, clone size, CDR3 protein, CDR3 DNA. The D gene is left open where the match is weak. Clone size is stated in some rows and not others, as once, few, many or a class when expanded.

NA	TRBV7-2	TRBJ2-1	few	CASSPTSQGNNEQFF	TGTGCCAGCAGCCCCACTTCACAGGGAAACAATGAGCAGTTCTTC
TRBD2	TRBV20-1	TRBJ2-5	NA	CSPSSGGAQETQYF	TGCAGCCCATCTAGCGGGGGGGCCCAAGAGACCCAGTACTTC
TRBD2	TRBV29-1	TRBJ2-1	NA	CSVDSWGLAGSNEQFF	TGCAGCGTTGATAGTTGGGGACTAGCGGGGTCAAATGAGCAGTTCTTC
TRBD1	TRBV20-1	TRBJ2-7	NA	CSASAGTGVYEQYF	TGCAGTGCTTCCGCCGGGACAGGAGTTTACGAGCAGTACTTC
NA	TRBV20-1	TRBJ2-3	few	CSANPTGTSTDTQYF	TGCAGTGCCAACCCGACAGGAACTAGCACAGATACGCAGTATTTT
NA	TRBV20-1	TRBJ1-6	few	CSARMDGRYSPLHF	TGCAGTGCTAGAATGGACGGAAGATATTCACCCCTCCACTTT
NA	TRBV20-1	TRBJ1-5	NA	CSASAGGSNQPQHF	TGCAGTGCTAGTGCGGGGGGCAGCAATCAGCCCCAGCATTTT
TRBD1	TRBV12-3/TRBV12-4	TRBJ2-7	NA	CASSVQGAYEQYF	TGTGCCAGCAGTGTCCAGGGGGCGTACGAGCAGTACTTC
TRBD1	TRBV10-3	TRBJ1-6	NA	CATARDRGINSPLHF	TGTGCCACAGCCCGGGACAGGGGAATTAATTCACCCCTCCACTTT
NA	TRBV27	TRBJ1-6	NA	CTSSLRIGRMNSPLHF	TGTACCAGCAGTTTGCGAATTGGTAGAATGAATTCACCCCTCCACTTT
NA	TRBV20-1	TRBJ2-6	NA	CSASEALSGANVLTF	TGCAGTGCTAGTGAGGCACTCTCTGGGGCCAACGTCCTGACTTTC
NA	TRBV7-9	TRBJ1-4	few	CASSFSGLWNEKLFF	TGTGCCAGCAGCTTCTCGGGACTCTGGAATGAAAAACTGTTTTTT
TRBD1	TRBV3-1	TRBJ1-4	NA	CASWGGGAGEKLFF	TGTGCCAGCTGGGGAGGGGGCGCGGGTGAAAAACTGTTTTTT
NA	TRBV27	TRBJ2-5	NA	CASSSRGGAETQYF	TGTGCCAGCAGTTCAAGGGGGGGTGCGGAGACCCAGTACTTC
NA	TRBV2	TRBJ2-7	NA	CASRPEYEQYF	TGTGCCAGCAGACCCGAATACGAGCAGTACTTC
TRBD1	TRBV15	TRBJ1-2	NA	CATSRRRQGGYGCTF	TGTGCCACCAGCAGGCGTAGACAGGGCGGCTATGGCTGCACCTTC
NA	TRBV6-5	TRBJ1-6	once	CASSYADSYNSPLHF	TGTGCCAGCAGTTACGCGGACAGCTATAATTCACCCCTCCACTTT
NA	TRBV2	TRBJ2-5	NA	CASSAEGGQETQYF	TGTGCCAGCAGTGCTGAGGGGGGGCAAGAGACCCAGTACTTC
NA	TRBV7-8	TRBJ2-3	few	CASSPDLGTDTQYF	TGTGCCAGCAGCCCGGACCTCGGCACAGATACGCAGTATTTT